A selection of T cell receptor beta chains follows, all from one sample in a study of STAT5B mutations in CD4+ large granular lymphocyte leukemia. Libraries were prepared by immunoSEQ multiplex PCR; TCRdb keeps only in-frame clonotypes and omits some of them. The sample records 31,000 or so clones, about 70% being singletons. Sequenced sample: CD4+ T cells from blood buffy coats. The receptors here all came from a human donor in good health. The CDR3 runs from the conserved cysteine through the conserved F or W. D genes are given only for firm matches. Clone size is stated in some rows and not others, as once, few, many or a class when expanded.

D gene: TRBD1
CDR3 length: 14
V gene: TRBV7-9
clone size: .
J gene: TRBJ2-7
CDR3 DNA: TGTGCCAGCAGCTTGACAGGGGTTATTAACGAGCAGTACTTC
CDR3 protein: CASSLTGVINEQYF

D gene: .
CDR3 length: 13
V gene: TRBV5-5
clone size: few
J gene: TRBJ1-5
CDR3 DNA: TGTGCCAGCAGCTTGGACCCAGGCCGGTCCCAGCATTTT
CDR3 protein: CASSLDPGRSQHF

D gene: TRBD2
CDR3 length: 16
V gene: TRBV7-2
clone size: .
J gene: TRBJ2-5
CDR3 DNA: TGTGCCAGCAGCTTAGGGTTAGCGGGGGAACAAGAGACCCAGTACTTC
CDR3 protein: CASSLGLAGEQETQYF

D gene: TRBD1
CDR3 length: 13
V gene: TRBV7-6
clone size: .
J gene: TRBJ2-7
CDR3 DNA: TGTGCCAGCAGCTTGACAGGGGGCTACGAGCAGTACTTC
CDR3 protein: CASSLTGGYEQYF

D gene: .
CDR3 length: 15
V gene: TRBV4-1
clone size: .
J gene: TRBJ2-3
CDR3 DNA: TGCGCCAGCAGACCCCGGGACACCCGCACAGATACGCAGTATTTT
CDR3 protein: CASRPRDTRTDTQYF

D gene: TRBD2
CDR3 length: 12
V gene: TRBV2
clone size: few
J gene: TRBJ2-7
CDR3 DNA: TGTGCCAGCGGGACTAGCGGTTACGAGCAGTACTTC
CDR3 protein: CASGTSGYEQYF

D gene: .
CDR3 length: 11
V gene: TRBV29-1
clone size: .
J gene: TRBJ1-2
CDR3 DNA: TGCAGCGCTTGGAGCTCCTATGGCTACACCTTC
CDR3 protein: CSAWSSYGYTF

D gene: .
CDR3 length: 17
V gene: TRBV19
clone size: few
J gene: TRBJ1-2
CDR3 DNA: TGTGCCAGTAGTATCCTGGCCGTTGCAGGGGCCGCCTATGGCTACACCTTC
CDR3 protein: CASSILAVAGAAYGYTF

D gene: .
CDR3 length: 12
V gene: TRBV28
clone size: .
J gene: TRBJ2-2
CDR3 DNA: TGTGCCAGCAGTACGCAGCCCGGGGAGCTGTTTTTT
CDR3 protein: CASSTQPGELFF

D gene: .
CDR3 length: 15
V gene: TRBV30
clone size: .
J gene: TRBJ1-3
CDR3 DNA: TGTGCCTGCCTTGCCGGGGGGTTCTCTGGAAACACCATATATTTT
CDR3 protein: CACLAGGFSGNTIYF

D gene: .
CDR3 length: 13
V gene: TRBV7-6
clone size: .
J gene: TRBJ1-5
CDR3 DNA: TGTGCCAGCAGCTTCGCCCACGGTCAGCCCCAGCATTTT
CDR3 protein: CASSFAHGQPQHF

D gene: .
CDR3 length: 15
V gene: TRBV6-5
clone size: .
J gene: TRBJ1-3
CDR3 DNA: TGTGCCAGCAGTCAGGGACTAATGGGCGGAAACACCATATATTTT
CDR3 protein: CASSQGLMGGNTIYF

D gene: .
CDR3 length: 13
V gene: TRBV9
clone size: few
J gene: TRBJ1-1
CDR3 DNA: TGTGCCAGCAGCCCCGGACAGTCAAAAGGGGCTTTCTTT
CDR3 protein: CASSPGQSKGAFF

D gene: .
CDR3 length: 13
V gene: TRBV29-1
clone size: .
J gene: TRBJ1-3
CDR3 DNA: TGCAGCGCCGGGACGACCGCCGGAAACACCATATATTTT
CDR3 protein: CSAGTTAGNTIYF

D gene: TRBD1
CDR3 length: 15
V gene: TRBV30
clone size: .
J gene: TRBJ1-2
CDR3 DNA: TGTGCCTGGAGTGGAGTAACAGGGGCAAACTATGGCTACACCTTC
CDR3 protein: CAWSGVTGANYGYTF

D gene: .
CDR3 length: 15
V gene: TRBV7-2
clone size: once
J gene: TRBJ1-3
CDR3 DNA: TGTGCCAGCAGCTTAGTTCCAGACTCTGGAAACACCATATATTTT
CDR3 protein: CASSLVPDSGNTIYF

D gene: .
CDR3 length: 15
V gene: TRBV5-4
clone size: .
J gene: TRBJ1-2
CDR3 DNA: TGTGCCAGCAGCGCCGATTACGCGGCTAACTATGGCTACACCTTC
CDR3 protein: CASSADYAANYGYTF

D gene: .
CDR3 length: 13
V gene: TRBV19
clone size: .
J gene: TRBJ2-1
CDR3 DNA: TGTGCCAGTAGTATTTTGGACTACAATGAGCAGTTCTTC
CDR3 protein: CASSILDYNEQFF

D gene: .
CDR3 length: 12
V gene: TRBV7-9
clone size: few
J gene: TRBJ1-1
CDR3 DNA: TGTGCCAGCAGCCCTTTTGCCACTGAAGCTTTCTTT
CDR3 protein: CASSPFATEAFF

D gene: .
CDR3 length: 13
V gene: TRBV14
clone size: .
J gene: TRBJ2-2
CDR3 DNA: TGTGCCAGCAGCCCCTTGACCGTGGGGGAGCTGTTTTTT
CDR3 protein: CASSPLTVGELFF

D gene: .
CDR3 length: 12
V gene: TRBV9
clone size: .
J gene: TRBJ1-2
CDR3 DNA: TGTGCCAGCAGCCCTCAGCTCTATGGCTACACCTTC
CDR3 protein: CASSPQLYGYTF

D gene: .
CDR3 length: 14
V gene: TRBV28
clone size: .
J gene: TRBJ1-5
CDR3 DNA: TGTGCCAGCAGCCAAATCCCCCCTAATCAGCCCCAGCATTTT
CDR3 protein: CASSQIPPNQPQHF

D gene: .
CDR3 length: 17
V gene: TRBV28
clone size: .
J gene: TRBJ2-1
CDR3 DNA: TGTGCCAGCAGTTTGAGTTTATCGGACCTACTAACCCATGAGCAGTTCTTC
CDR3 protein: CASSLSLSDLLTHEQFF

D gene: .
CDR3 length: 14
V gene: TRBV7-9
clone size: .
J gene: TRBJ2-5
CDR3 DNA: TGTGCCAGCAGCCCATCGATCGGGGGAGAGACCCAGTACTTC
CDR3 protein: CASSPSIGGETQYF

D gene: .
CDR3 length: 12
V gene: TRBV2
clone size: .
J gene: TRBJ1-1
CDR3 DNA: TGTGCCAGCACGTACGCGAACACTGAAGCTTTCTTT
CDR3 protein: CASTYANTEAFF

D gene: .
CDR3 length: 12
V gene: TRBV11-3
clone size: .
J gene: TRBJ2-7
CDR3 DNA: TGTGCCAGCAGCCAGACTAGTGCCGAGCAGTACTTC
CDR3 protein: CASSQTSAEQYF